This TCR beta chain was recovered during a study of CD8 T cells in ankylosing spondylitis. The CDR3 loop spans 14 amino acids. V lost 8 bases, J lost 2 bases, and 12 bases lay in between. Germline V gene data show CDR1 as LNHDA and CDR2 as SQIVND (reference sequence). TCRdb processed the 5' RACE reads anew with MiXCR; each CDR3 protein has one entry. Of 200,000 to 250,000 distinct CDR3 sequences in the sample, about 11% were seen once. This TCR came from a male donor with ankylosing spondylitis or in good health (not recorded which). Material for sequencing was blood, either unsorted or a sorted T cell fraction (not recorded which). The chain is built from TRBV19 and TRBJ2-2; D is unresolved. The CDR3 protein is CASFPTSNTGELFF. The DNA for the CDR3 is TGTGCCAGTTTTCCTACCAGCAACACCGGGGAGCTGTTTTTT.